This is a list of T cell receptor beta chains from one sample in a study of vaccination and CD4 T cells after COVID-19. Their specific antigens are unknown. Via MiXCR, TCRdb re-called the PCR reads, giving one row per CDR3 protein. This sample has roughly 20,000 distinct CDR3 sequences, with roughly 35% found just once. The source material was CD4+ T cells from blood, cultured in vitro, sampled about 7 months after SARS-CoV-2 vaccination. The source of these receptors is a human donor who had recovered from COVID-19. Each CDR3 is given with its conserved first and last residue. D genes are given only for firm matches. Clone size is not always given. Where it is, it says once, few, many or a class for expanded clones.

j_call cdr3_length v_call clone_size d_call cdr3_aa cdr3_nt
TRBJ1-1 15 TRBV12-3/TRBV12-4 NA NA CASSLRAKRGTEAFF TGTGCCAGCAGTTTACGAGCGAAAAGGGGAACTGAAGCTTTCTTT
TRBJ2-3 16 TRBV14 NA TRBD1 CASSPQGQGRANTQYF TGTGCCAGCAGCCCTCAGGGACAGGGTCGGGCGAATACGCAGTATTTT
TRBJ2-2 13 TRBV6-1 NA NA CASSEGDTGELFF TGTGCCAGCAGTGAAGGTGACACCGGGGAGCTGTTTTTT
TRBJ1-1 15 TRBV24-1 few NA CATSDLWATRDEAFF TGTGCCACCAGTGATTTGTGGGCGACAAGGGATGAAGCTTTCTTT
TRBJ1-1 12 TRBV2 NA NA CASSLEITEAFF TGTGCCAGCAGTTTGGAGATCACTGAAGCTTTCTTT
TRBJ1-6 17 TRBV7-6 NA NA CASSLYIRTEHNSPLHF TGTGCCAGCAGCTTATATATAAGGACAGAACATAATTCACCCCTCCACTTT
TRBJ2-1 14 TRBV7-2 NA TRBD2 CASGGLAGGREQFF TGTGCCAGCGGTGGCCTAGCGGGAGGGCGAGAGCAGTTCTTC
TRBJ1-1 16 TRBV6-5 NA NA CASSYRPGRVNTEAFF TGTGCCAGCAGTTACCGGCCAGGGCGTGTGAACACTGAAGCTTTCTTT
TRBJ1-5 13 TRBV10-2 NA NA CASSDNSNQPQHF TGCGCCAGCAGTGACAATAGCAATCAGCCCCAGCATTTT
TRBJ1-3 13 TRBV12-3/TRBV12-4 NA NA CASRRGDGNTIYF TGTGCCAGCCGCCGGGGGGACGGAAACACCATATATTTT
TRBJ2-1 15 TRBV10-3 NA TRBD2 CAISTGTKTYNEQFF TGTGCCATCAGTACCGGGACTAAGACCTACAATGAGCAGTTCTTC
TRBJ1-1 15 TRBV19 once NA CASSMLGNGNTEAFF TGTGCCAGTAGTATGTTGGGGAACGGGAACACTGAAGCTTTCTTT
TRBJ2-1 14 TRBV20-1 few TRBD2 CSAMRASGYNEQFF TGCAGTGCTATGAGGGCTAGCGGGTACAATGAGCAGTTCTTC
TRBJ2-3 14 TRBV20-1 few NA CTPRRRGGADTQYF TGCACCCCCAGACGGCGGGGAGGTGCGGATACGCAGTATTTT
TRBJ2-1 14 TRBV19 NA NA CASSGGRGSYEQFF TGTGCCAGTAGTGGGGGTCGGGGGAGTTATGAGCAGTTCTTC
TRBJ1-2 15 TRBV7-2 few NA CASSLSGSQVYGYTF TGTGCCAGCAGCTTAAGCGGCAGCCAGGTCTATGGCTACACCTTC
TRBJ1-2 14 TRBV7-8 NA TRBD1 CASSFGTGGYGYTF TGTGCCAGCAGCTTCGGGACAGGGGGATATGGCTACACCTTC